This T cell receptor beta chain was sequenced during a study of T-cell memory formation after mild COVID-19. Across the whole study: In these data, TCR clusters were largely donor specific. Broader study findings: Researchers report contracting CD4+ clones mostly in CM and EM, with CD8+ clones in EMRA.

This clonotype has ten or more counts. The target antigen is unknown. TCRdb redid the calling of the 5' RACE reads with MiXCR, one entry per CDR3 protein. The data show roughly 580,000 distinct CDR3 sequences, with approximately 19% seen just once and more than 10% held by the top ten. Germline-derived CDR1 and CDR2 are SGHRS and YFSETQ. The CDR3 runs 14 residues. The V gene lost 5 bases and the J gene lost 3 bases, with 15 bases spanning the gap. This chain uses TRBV5-1 with TRBJ2-7; possible D gene TRBD1, 6 bases. What was sequenced was PBMCs or a T cell subset sorted from them (not recorded which). The receptor was derived from an adult woman who had mild COVID-19 (a few samples of this study predate the infection). Cell type and time point are not known. CDR3 nucleotides: TGCGCCAGCAGACGGACAGACCAAAACTACGAGCAGTACTTC. As protein: CASRRTDQNYEQYF.